The rows below give T cell receptor beta chains drawn from one sample of a study of CD8 T cells in ankylosing spondylitis. From the 5' RACE reads, TCRdb called clonotypes with MiXCR, one entry per CDR3 protein. The sample has just over 350,000 distinct CDR3 sequences; around 20% are singletons. Sequenced: blood, either unsorted or a sorted T cell fraction (not recorded which). The receptors come from a male donor with ankylosing spondylitis or in good health (not recorded which). Each CDR3 is given with its conserved first and last residue. D genes are given only for firm matches. Some rows have no size entry. The others give once, few or many, or a class for an expanded clone.

TRBJ1-5	few	TRBD1	TRBV5-6	TGTGCCAGCAGCTTGGTAGGGGGCGGTCAGCCCCAGCATTTT	CASSLVGGGQPQHF
TRBJ2-2	.	.	TRBV27	TGTGCCAGCAGTCCCTCGACGGGTACCGGGGAGCTGTTTTTT	CASSPSTGTGELFF
TRBJ2-7	.	.	TRBV27	TGTGCCAGCAGTTTAGTGGGCAGGTTCTACGAGCAGTACTTC	CASSLVGRFYEQYF
TRBJ2-2	once	.	TRBV7-8	TGTGCCAGCAGCCTTTTAGTTTTGAACACCGGGGAGCTGTTTTTT	CASSLLVLNTGELFF
TRBJ2-5	few	.	TRBV12-3/TRBV12-4	TGTGCCAGCAGTTCCACCGCGGACAAGTACCAAGAGACCCAGTACTTC	CASSSTADKYQETQYF
TRBJ2-5	few	.	TRBV12-3/TRBV12-4	TGTGCCAGCAGTGGAGAGGGGGGCCTACAAGAGACCCAGTACTTC	CASSGEGGLQETQYF
TRBJ2-3	.	.	TRBV9	TGTGCCAGCAGCGTAGGGACCCAGGAACGGCATACGCAGTATTTT	CASSVGTQERHTQYF
TRBJ2-3	few	TRBD2	TRBV25-1	TGTGCCAGCAGTGACTCGACTAGCCCCCCTCCCACAGATACGCAGTATTTT	CASSDSTSPPPTDTQYF
TRBJ2-2	few	.	TRBV29-1	TGCAGCGTTGTCTACGACGGCACCGGGGAGCTGTTTTTT	CSVVYDGTGELFF
TRBJ2-3	.	TRBD1	TRBV12-3/TRBV12-4	TGTGCCAGCAGTTTACGGCAGGGGGCCGGTGCAGATACGCAGTATTTT	CASSLRQGAGADTQYF
TRBJ2-7	.	.	TRBV11-2	TGTGCCAGCAGCTTTAGCCCCGTTTTAGGAAACTCCTACGAGCAGTACTTC	CASSFSPVLGNSYEQYF
TRBJ1-1	few	.	TRBV12-3/TRBV12-4	TGTGCCAGCAGTTTTTTGTACACTGAAGCTTTCTTT	CASSFLYTEAFF
TRBJ2-1	few	TRBD1	TRBV18	TGTGCCAGCTCACCCCGCGCCGGGACAGGGCTCGACAATGAGCAGTTCTTC	CASSPRAGTGLDNEQFF
TRBJ2-7	few	.	TRBV7-9	TGTGCCAGCAGCCCACGGGGGCCCCAATTTAGCTACGAGCAGTACTTC	CASSPRGPQFSYEQYF
TRBJ2-7	many	TRBD1	TRBV7-9	TGTGCCAGCTCCCATCGGGACAGGCCCTACGAGCAGTACTTC	CASSHRDRPYEQYF
TRBJ2-2	.	.	TRBV7-9	TGTGCCAGCACCATTATTAGGCGGAACACCGGGGAGCTGTTTTTT	CASTIIRRNTGELFF
TRBJ2-3	.	.	TRBV24-1	TGTGCCACCAGTGCTTCCCTTAGCACAGATACGCAGTATTTT	CATSASLSTDTQYF
TRBJ1-1	few	TRBD1	TRBV20-1	TGCAGTGCTAGAGTCCGGGACAGGGGGCAAGTGCGGACTGAAGCTTTCTTT	CSARVRDRGQVRTEAFF
TRBJ2-1	few	.	TRBV6-5	TGTGCCAGCAGTTTGGTTGACGGGGGCAACTACAATGAGCAGTTCTTC	CASSLVDGGNYNEQFF
TRBJ2-2	few	.	TRBV28	TGTGCCAGCAGTTTGGGGACGGAGGGGACGGGCGGGGAGCTGTTTTTT	CASSLGTEGTGGELFF
TRBJ2-1	.	TRBD2	TRBV12-3/TRBV12-4	TGTGCCAGCAGTCGGACTAGCGGGGTTGGCAATGAGCAGTTCTTC	CASSRTSGVGNEQFF
TRBJ2-2	.	.	TRBV4-2	TGTGCCAGCAGCCAACCGGACAGTAACACCGGGGAGCTGTTTTTT	CASSQPDSNTGELFF
TRBJ1-4	.	.	TRBV28	TGTGCCAGCAGTTTAGTTCCGAGTAATGAAAAACTGTTTTTT	CASSLVPSNEKLFF
TRBJ2-2	few	.	TRBV12-3/TRBV12-4	TGTGCCAGCACGGTCGGAGGGGGTACCGGGGAGCTGTTTTTT	CASTVGGGTGELFF
TRBJ2-3	.	.	TRBV3-1	TGTGCCAGCAGCCCGGATGAAGGTACGCAGTATTTT	CASSPDEGTQYF
TRBJ2-2	few	.	TRBV9	TGTGCCAGCAGCGTAATTGGGGAATCGGACACCGGGGAGCTGTTTTTT	CASSVIGESDTGELFF
TRBJ2-3	.	.	TRBV2	TGTGCCAGTCTGGACAGTAGCACAGATACGCAGTATTTT	CASLDSSTDTQYF
TRBJ2-3	few	.	TRBV15	TGTGCCACCAGCACCCCTCCGGATACGCAGTATTTT	CATSTPPDTQYF
TRBJ2-5	.	.	TRBV12-3/TRBV12-4	TGTGCCAGCAGTCCTACAGCCTCGGGGACCCAGTACTTC	CASSPTASGTQYF
TRBJ2-3	few	.	TRBV7-9	TGTGCCAGCAGCTTAGTTGTTGATACGCAGTATTTT	CASSLVVDTQYF
TRBJ2-1	.	TRBD1	TRBV11-2	TGTGCCAGCAGCAGAGGACAGGGTCGGGGGTCCTACAATGAGCAGTTCTTC	CASSRGQGRGSYNEQFF
TRBJ2-7	few	.	TRBV10-3	TGTGCCATCAGGAGGGACGGAACCTACGAGCAGTACTTC	CAIRRDGTYEQYF
TRBJ1-2	.	.	TRBV28	TGTGCCAGCAGTCCAATACAGGGTAACTATGGCTACACCTTC	CASSPIQGNYGYTF
TRBJ1-2	few	TRBD1	TRBV7-6	TGTGCCAGCAGCTTAGTGGCAGGGGGCTATGGCTACACCTTC	CASSLVAGGYGYTF
TRBJ2-1	.	.	TRBV6-1	TGTGCCAGCCTCCATCAGGGCCGAAGCTCCTACAATGAGCAGTTCTTC	CASLHQGRSSYNEQFF
TRBJ1-2	.	.	TRBV5-6	TGTGCCAGCAGCTTATCGGGGAGTCATGGCTACACCTTC	CASSLSGSHGYTF
TRBJ2-7	few	TRBD2	TRBV4-2	TGTGCCAGCAGCTATGGCGGGACTACCTACGAGCAGTACTTC	CASSYGGTTYEQYF
TRBJ2-5	.	.	TRBV29-1	TGCAGCGTTGAAACACAGGGGGGGGCCGGTGAGACCCAGTACTTC	CSVETQGGAGETQYF
TRBJ1-3	.	.	TRBV10-3	TGTGCCATCACGTCACAAGCCCCCTCTGGAAACACCATATATTTT	CAITSQAPSGNTIYF
TRBJ1-1	few	.	TRBV6-1	TGTGCCATTGGGACGGGGTACAACACTGAAGCTTTCTTT	CAIGTGYNTEAFF
TRBJ2-3	.	TRBD2	TRBV7-2	TGTGCCAGCAGCTTGGTTTCGGGGGGGGCCCCAGATACGCAGTATTTT	CASSLVSGGAPDTQYF
TRBJ1-2	few	.	TRBV9	TGTGCCAGCAGCGTATATCTTTCTGTGACGGCTGGGGATGGCTACACCTTC	CASSVYLSVTAGDGYTF
TRBJ2-1	.	.	TRBV12-2	TGTGCAAGTCGCTTAGTAACTAGCGGGGAGTACAATGAGCAGTTCTTC	CASRLVTSGEYNEQFF
TRBJ2-7	.	.	TRBV20-1	TGCAGTGCTAGTCTTCTAGGCTTCTACGAGCAGTACTTC	CSASLLGFYEQYF
TRBJ2-1	.	.	TRBV12-3/TRBV12-4	TGTGCCAGCAGTCCATGGGTGACCTACAATGAGCAGTTCTTC	CASSPWVTYNEQFF
TRBJ2-1	.	TRBD1	TRBV6-1	TGTGCCAGCCGCGGGGGACAGGGGTACAATGAGCAGTTCTTC	CASRGGQGYNEQFF
TRBJ2-1	few	TRBD1	TRBV20-1	TGCAGTGCTAGGGGACAGGGGGTCGCAGAGTTCTTC	CSARGQGVAEFF
TRBJ1-2	few	.	TRBV7-9	TGTGCCAGCAGCCTCGCCCCGCAGCTACGAGGCTACACCTTC	CASSLAPQLRGYTF
TRBJ2-1	.	.	TRBV10-3	TGTGCCACCTTATCCTGGGGTGGCTACAATGAGCAGTTCTTC	CATLSWGGYNEQFF
TRBJ2-5	.	TRBD2	TRBV20-1	TGCAGTGCCCCTCACAGCGGGGGGAACCAAGAGACCCAGTACTTC	CSAPHSGGNQETQYF
TRBJ2-5	.	.	TRBV21-1	TGTGCCAGCAGCAAACAAGGCGGGATCCAAGAGACCCAGTACTTC	CASSKQGGIQETQYF
TRBJ2-7	few	.	TRBV20-1	TGCAGTGCTAGGGGTGGAGGTACCGATTGGGAGCAGTACTTC	CSARGGGTDWEQYF
TRBJ2-1	few	.	TRBV4-2	TGTGCCAGCAGCCAAGATGGGGGCGATCGGTACTACAATGAGCAGTTCTTC	CASSQDGGDRYYNEQFF
TRBJ2-1	.	.	TRBV20-1	TGCAGTGCTAGATCCGGGACTCTAGGTGGGAGCTCCTACAATGAGCAGTTCTTC	CSARSGTLGGSSYNEQFF
TRBJ2-7	few	TRBD1	TRBV20-1	TGCAGTGCCGAGGGACAGGGCTTCTACGAGCAGTACTTC	CSAEGQGFYEQYF